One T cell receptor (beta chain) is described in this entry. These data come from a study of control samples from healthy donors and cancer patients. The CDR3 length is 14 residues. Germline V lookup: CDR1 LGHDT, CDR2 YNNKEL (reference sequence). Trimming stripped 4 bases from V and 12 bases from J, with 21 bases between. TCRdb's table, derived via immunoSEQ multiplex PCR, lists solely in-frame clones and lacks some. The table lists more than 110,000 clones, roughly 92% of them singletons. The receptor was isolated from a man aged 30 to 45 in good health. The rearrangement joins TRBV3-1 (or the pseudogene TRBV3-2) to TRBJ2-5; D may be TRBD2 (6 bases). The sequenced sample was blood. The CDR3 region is CASSRRGGAHIEYF. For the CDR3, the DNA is TGTGCCAGCAGCCGGCGGGGAGGCGCGCACATCGAGTACTTC.